Shown below are 2 T cell receptor beta chains from a single sample sequenced in a study of T cells in Graves' hyperthyroidism and ophthalmopathy. Using RNA transcripts as the source, TCR beta CDR3 regions were amplified. Researchers ran a first-round RT-PCR on the TCR CDR3 using the HTBI primer set. A single record per CDR3 protein comes from TCRdb applying MiXCR to the multiplex PCR reads. The top ten clones hold roughly a sixth of a sample with 550,000 to 850,000 distinct CDR3 sequences, around 20% of them seen once. The material sequenced was blood. All receptors derive from a woman in her forties or fifties with Graves' hyperthyroidism that later progressed to Graves' ophthalmopathy.

V usage is TRBV19 and J usage is TRBJ2-1, with a weak D call TRBD1 (6 bases). Germline CDR1 is LNHDA and CDR2 is SQIVND (reference sequence). This CDR3 has 15 residues. V was cut by 1 base and J by 6 bases, with 13 bases left in between. This CDR3 is CASSIGQGLGNEQFF. The CDR3 DNA follows: TGTGCCAGTAGTATAGGCCAGGGGTTAGGCAATGAGCAGTTCTTC.

This clonotype has a count of ten or more. This chain's CDR3 is CASSSRGQGNTEAFF. The CDR3 DNA is TGTGCCAGCAGCTCGAGGGGACAGGGGAACACTGAAGCTTTCTTT. The chain combines TRBV11-3 with TRBJ1-1, with TRBD1 matching over 9 bases. Germline-derived CDR1 and CDR2 are SGHNT and YENEEA. The length of the CDR3 is 15 residues. J was trimmed by 1 base and V by 4 bases; bases with no gene match: 4.